The rows below give T cell receptor beta chains drawn from one sample of a study of T cells in pancreatic ductal adenocarcinoma. The assay was immunoSEQ multiplex PCR, and TCRdb's table has in-frame clones only and misses some. The repertoire consists of tens of thousands of clones, with more than 90% occurring once and the leading ten covering roughly 2.2%. Sample: PBMCs. The receptors stem from a human donor with pancreatic ductal adenocarcinoma. The CDR3 runs from the conserved cysteine through the conserved F or W. The order of the fields is D gene, V gene, J gene, clone size, CDR3 length, CDR3 protein, CDR3 DNA. The D gene is left open where the match is weak. Part of the rows lack a size; the others show once, few, many or a class for expanded clones.

d_call: .
v_call: TRBV2
j_call: TRBJ2-1
clone_size: .
cdr3_length: 15
cdr3_aa: CASSGETSPDNEQFF
cdr3_nt: TGTGCCAGCAGTGGAGAGACTAGTCCAGACAATGAGCAGTTCTTC

d_call: .
v_call: TRBV6-6
j_call: TRBJ1-2
clone_size: .
cdr3_length: 12
cdr3_aa: CASSGFSDGYTF
cdr3_nt: TGTGCCAGCAGCGGATTTTCGGATGGCTACACCTTC

d_call: .
v_call: TRBV7-2
j_call: TRBJ2-1
clone_size: .
cdr3_length: 11
cdr3_aa: CASSIWYEQFF
cdr3_nt: TGTGCCAGCAGCATCTGGTATGAGCAGTTCTTC

d_call: TRBD1
v_call: TRBV5-5
j_call: TRBJ2-5
clone_size: .
cdr3_length: 15
cdr3_aa: CASSYPGQGSFGQYF
cdr3_nt: TGTGCCAGCAGCTACCCCGGACAGGGATCGTTCGGCCAGTACTTC

d_call: .
v_call: TRBV7-8
j_call: TRBJ1-5
clone_size: .
cdr3_length: 12
cdr3_aa: CASRTGNQPQHF
cdr3_nt: TGTGCCAGCAGGACAGGCAATCAGCCCCAGCATTTT

d_call: .
v_call: TRBV18
j_call: TRBJ2-1
clone_size: once
cdr3_length: 13
cdr3_aa: CASSPNPYNEQFF
cdr3_nt: TGTGCCAGCTCACCGAACCCCTACAATGAGCAGTTCTTC

d_call: .
v_call: TRBV27
j_call: TRBJ1-1
clone_size: .
cdr3_length: 15
cdr3_aa: CASSLYPSMNTEAFF
cdr3_nt: TGTGCCAGCAGTTTATATCCCAGTATGAACACTGAAGCTTTCTTT

d_call: .
v_call: TRBV29-1
j_call: TRBJ2-5
clone_size: .
cdr3_length: 16
cdr3_aa: CSAWTPQGGVLETQYF
cdr3_nt: TGCAGCGCCTGGACTCCACAGGGGGGGGTTTTGGAGACCCAGTACTTC

d_call: .
v_call: TRBV19
j_call: TRBJ1-6
clone_size: .
cdr3_length: 14
cdr3_aa: CASSIEGRNSPLHF
cdr3_nt: TGTGCCAGTAGTATAGAGGGCAGAAATTCACCCCTCCACTTT

d_call: .
v_call: TRBV6-5
j_call: TRBJ2-5
clone_size: .
cdr3_length: 16
cdr3_aa: CASSYGGDPFQETQYF
cdr3_nt: TGTGCCAGCAGTTACGGTGGGGATCCTTTCCAAGAGACCCAGTACTTC

d_call: TRBD2
v_call: TRBV2
j_call: TRBJ2-3
clone_size: .
cdr3_length: 14
cdr3_aa: CASNGLAGVDTQYF
cdr3_nt: TGTGCCAGCAATGGACTAGCGGGTGTAGATACGCAGTATTTT

d_call: TRBD1
v_call: TRBV4-3
j_call: TRBJ1-2
clone_size: .
cdr3_length: 16
cdr3_aa: CASSQDLGTGTYGYTF
cdr3_nt: TGCGCCAGCAGCCAAGATCTCGGGACAGGGACCTATGGCTACACCTTC

d_call: .
v_call: TRBV9
j_call: TRBJ2-5
clone_size: .
cdr3_length: 15
cdr3_aa: CASSALPTVGETQYF
cdr3_nt: TGTGCCAGCAGCGCCCTCCCCACGGTGGGGGAGACCCAGTACTTC

d_call: .
v_call: TRBV6-1
j_call: TRBJ2-3
clone_size: .
cdr3_length: 13
cdr3_aa: CASKISSTDTQYF
cdr3_nt: TGTGCCAGCAAGATTTCTAGCACAGATACGCAGTATTTT

d_call: .
v_call: TRBV2
j_call: TRBJ2-4
clone_size: .
cdr3_length: 15
cdr3_aa: CASSLPRGTKNIQYF
cdr3_nt: TGTGCCAGCAGTTTACCCAGGGGAACCAAAAACATTCAGTACTTC

d_call: TRBD1
v_call: TRBV5-4
j_call: TRBJ1-4
clone_size: .
cdr3_length: 14
cdr3_aa: CASSWTGHNEKLFF
cdr3_nt: TGTGCCAGCAGCTGGACAGGGCATAATGAAAAACTGTTTTTT

d_call: .
v_call: TRBV4-1
j_call: TRBJ2-7
clone_size: .
cdr3_length: 15
cdr3_aa: CASSQETRSLYEQYF
cdr3_nt: TGCGCCAGCAGCCAAGAAACGCGCAGCCTCTACGAGCAGTACTTC

d_call: TRBD2
v_call: TRBV6-5
j_call: TRBJ2-5
clone_size: .
cdr3_length: 13
cdr3_aa: CASSSSGTETQYF
cdr3_nt: TGTGCCAGCAGTAGTAGCGGGACGGAGACCCAGTACTTC

d_call: TRBD1
v_call: TRBV6-1
j_call: TRBJ1-5
clone_size: .
cdr3_length: 15
cdr3_aa: CASSETGDSNQPQHF
cdr3_nt: TGTGCCAGCAGTGAAACAGGGGATAGCAATCAGCCCCAGCATTTT

d_call: .
v_call: TRBV5-5
j_call: TRBJ2-7
clone_size: .
cdr3_length: 17
cdr3_aa: CASSSTAGLSATYEQYF
cdr3_nt: TGTGCCAGCAGCTCGACCGCGGGCCTCTCGGCTACCTACGAGCAGTACTTC

d_call: .
v_call: TRBV9
j_call: TRBJ2-7
clone_size: .
cdr3_length: 16
cdr3_aa: CASSVGSGEGTYEQYF
cdr3_nt: TGTGCCAGCAGCGTAGGAAGTGGAGAGGGGACCTACGAGCAGTACTTC

d_call: TRBD2
v_call: TRBV7-9
j_call: TRBJ2-5
clone_size: .
cdr3_length: 16
cdr3_aa: CASSMGLAGGLETQYF
cdr3_nt: TGTGCCAGCAGCATGGGACTAGCGGGAGGGCTAGAGACCCAGTACTTC

d_call: TRBD1
v_call: TRBV7-2
j_call: TRBJ1-5
clone_size: .
cdr3_length: 15
cdr3_aa: CASSFGQGVNQPQHF
cdr3_nt: TGTGCCAGCAGCTTCGGACAGGGGGTCAATCAGCCCCAGCATTTT

d_call: .
v_call: TRBV5-1
j_call: TRBJ2-2
clone_size: once
cdr3_length: 13
cdr3_aa: CASSPRLAGELFF
cdr3_nt: TGCGCCAGCAGCCCCCGGCTCGCCGGGGAGCTGTTTTTT

d_call: .
v_call: TRBV30
j_call: TRBJ1-2
clone_size: .
cdr3_length: 15
cdr3_aa: CAWTFPGTPNYGYTF
cdr3_nt: TGTGCCTGGACATTCCCGGGAACCCCTAACTATGGCTACACCTTC

d_call: TRBD1
v_call: TRBV5-6
j_call: TRBJ2-1
clone_size: .
cdr3_length: 14
cdr3_aa: CASSSQGQLNEQFF
cdr3_nt: TGTGCCAGCAGCTCGCAGGGACAGCTAAATGAGCAGTTCTTC

d_call: .
v_call: TRBV18
j_call: TRBJ1-2
clone_size: .
cdr3_length: 14
cdr3_aa: CASSPPQVGNGYTF
cdr3_nt: TGTGCCAGCTCACCACCTCAGGTCGGGAATGGCTACACCTTC

d_call: .
v_call: TRBV25-1
j_call: TRBJ1-4
clone_size: .
cdr3_length: 15
cdr3_aa: CASSEPGPVNEKLFF
cdr3_nt: TGTGCCAGCAGCGAACCGGGCCCCGTGAATGAAAAACTGTTTTTT

d_call: .
v_call: TRBV7-2
j_call: TRBJ2-7
clone_size: .
cdr3_length: 12
cdr3_aa: CASSLSLSEQYF
cdr3_nt: TGTGCCAGCAGCTTATCACTGTCAGAGCAGTACTTC

d_call: .
v_call: TRBV7-9
j_call: TRBJ2-4
clone_size: once
cdr3_length: 14
cdr3_aa: CASSLVAGLNIQYF
cdr3_nt: TGTGCCAGCAGCTTAGTGGCAGGGTTGAACATTCAGTACTTC

d_call: TRBD2
v_call: TRBV11-2
j_call: TRBJ2-7
clone_size: .
cdr3_length: 20
cdr3_aa: CASSLDSDWTSGRDSYEQYF
cdr3_nt: TGTGCCAGCAGCTTAGATTCGGATTGGACTAGCGGGAGGGATTCCTACGAGCAGTACTTC

d_call: TRBD1
v_call: TRBV5-1
j_call: TRBJ1-2
clone_size: once
cdr3_length: 14
cdr3_aa: CASSSRQGNYGYTF
cdr3_nt: TGCGCCAGCAGCTCACGACAGGGGAACTATGGCTACACCTTC

d_call: TRBD1
v_call: TRBV11-2
j_call: TRBJ2-7
clone_size: .
cdr3_length: 14
cdr3_aa: CASSTGQSTYEQYF
cdr3_nt: TGTGCCAGCAGCACGGGACAGTCAACCTACGAGCAGTACTTC

d_call: TRBD2
v_call: TRBV27
j_call: TRBJ2-1
clone_size: once
cdr3_length: 16
cdr3_aa: CASSSWTSGTYNEQFF
cdr3_nt: TGTGCCAGCAGTTCGTGGACTAGCGGCACCTACAATGAGCAGTTCTTC

d_call: TRBD2
v_call: TRBV7-2
j_call: TRBJ2-3
clone_size: .
cdr3_length: 15
cdr3_aa: CASSLTSGGTDTQYF
cdr3_nt: TGTGCCAGCAGCTTAACTAGCGGGGGCACAGATACGCAGTATTTT

d_call: TRBD2
v_call: TRBV27
j_call: TRBJ2-7
clone_size: .
cdr3_length: 18
cdr3_aa: CASSPLPGLAGVRYEQYF
cdr3_nt: TGTGCCAGCAGCCCCCTTCCGGGACTAGCGGGAGTAAGGTACGAGCAGTACTTC

d_call: TRBD1
v_call: TRBV19
j_call: TRBJ2-2
clone_size: .
cdr3_length: 15
cdr3_aa: CASRRTGANTGELFF
cdr3_nt: TGTGCCAGTAGGAGGACAGGAGCGAACACCGGGGAGCTGTTTTTT

d_call: TRBD2
v_call: TRBV20-1
j_call: TRBJ2-1
clone_size: .
cdr3_length: 11
cdr3_aa: CSASGQREPFF
cdr3_nt: TGCAGTGCTAGTGGCCAGCGGGAGCCGTTCTTC

d_call: .
v_call: TRBV6-5
j_call: TRBJ2-1
clone_size: .
cdr3_length: 10
cdr3_aa: CASKGEHQFF
cdr3_nt: TGTGCCAGCAAAGGGGAACACCAGTTCTTC

d_call: .
v_call: TRBV6-1
j_call: TRBJ1-2
clone_size: .
cdr3_length: 15
cdr3_aa: CASSELQGANYGYTF
cdr3_nt: TGTGCCAGCAGTGAACTTCAGGGTGCTAACTATGGCTACACCTTC

d_call: .
v_call: TRBV7-9
j_call: TRBJ1-1
clone_size: .
cdr3_length: 15
cdr3_aa: CASSPRLGATGEAFF
cdr3_nt: TGTGCCAGCAGCCCTCGACTTGGGGCTACAGGGGAAGCTTTCTTT

d_call: .
v_call: TRBV5-8
j_call: TRBJ2-7
clone_size: .
cdr3_length: 15
cdr3_aa: CASSLRVGSSYEQYF
cdr3_nt: TGTGCCAGCAGTTTGAGGGTAGGAAGCTCCTACGAGCAGTACTTC

d_call: .
v_call: TRBV5-4
j_call: TRBJ1-3
clone_size: .
cdr3_length: 14
cdr3_aa: CASSSGQKGNTIYF
cdr3_nt: TGTGCCAGCAGCTCCGGACAGAAGGGAAACACCATATATTTT

d_call: TRBD2
v_call: TRBV27
j_call: TRBJ2-3
clone_size: .
cdr3_length: 19
cdr3_aa: CASRRTSGRAILTTDTQYF
cdr3_nt: TGTGCCAGCAGACGAACTAGCGGGAGGGCCATTTTAACCACAGATACGCAGTATTTT

d_call: .
v_call: TRBV5-8
j_call: TRBJ1-5
clone_size: .
cdr3_length: 16
cdr3_aa: CASSPMLWGPGQPQHF
cdr3_nt: TGTGCCAGCAGCCCCATGCTCTGGGGACCTGGTCAGCCCCAGCATTTT

d_call: .
v_call: TRBV4-1
j_call: TRBJ1-1
clone_size: .
cdr3_length: 15
cdr3_aa: CASSQGGQGNTEAFF
cdr3_nt: TGCGCCAGCAGCCAAGGGGGGCAGGGGAACACTGAAGCTTTCTTT

d_call: TRBD2
v_call: TRBV4-1
j_call: TRBJ2-1
clone_size: .
cdr3_length: 18
cdr3_aa: CASSQDSFIAGGYNEQFF
cdr3_nt: TGCGCCAGCAGCCAAGATTCTTTCATAGCGGGAGGATACAATGAGCAGTTCTTC